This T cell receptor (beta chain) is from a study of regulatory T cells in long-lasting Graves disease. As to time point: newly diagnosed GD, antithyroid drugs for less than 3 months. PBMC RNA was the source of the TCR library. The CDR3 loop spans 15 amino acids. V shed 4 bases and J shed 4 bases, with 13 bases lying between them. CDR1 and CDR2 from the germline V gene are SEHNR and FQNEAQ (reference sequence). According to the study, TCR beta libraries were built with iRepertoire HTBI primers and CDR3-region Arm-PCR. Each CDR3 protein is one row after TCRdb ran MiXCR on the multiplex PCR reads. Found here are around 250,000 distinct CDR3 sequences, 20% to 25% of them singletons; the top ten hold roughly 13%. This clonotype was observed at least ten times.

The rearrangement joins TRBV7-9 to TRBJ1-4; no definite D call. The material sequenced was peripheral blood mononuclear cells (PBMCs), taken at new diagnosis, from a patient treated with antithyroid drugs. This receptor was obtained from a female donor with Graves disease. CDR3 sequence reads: CASSSSDRINEKLFF. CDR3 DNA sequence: TGTGCCAGCAGCTCCTCGGATCGTATTAATGAAAAACTGTTTTTT.